Listed here are 30 T cell receptor beta chains from one sample, sequenced in a study of control samples from healthy donors and cancer patients. Libraries were prepared by immunoSEQ multiplex PCR; TCRdb keeps only in-frame clonotypes and omits some of them. The data contain hundreds of thousands of clones, approximately 90% of them singletons. The sample consisted of PBMCs. These receptors came from a man aged 35 to 55 with head and neck cancer.

The genes are TRBV11-2 and TRBJ1-3; D possibly corresponds to TRBD1 (6 bases). V was pared by 2 bases and J by 4 bases, with 15 bases between. This CDR3 is 16 amino acids long. Germline-derived CDR1 and CDR2 are SGHAT and FQNNGV. This CDR3 is CASSLISGGRGNTIYF. CDR3 sequence (DNA): TGTGCCAGCAGCTTAATTTCCGGGGGCAGGGGAAACACCATATATTTT.

This chain links TRBV7-9 with TRBJ1-4, with D possibly matching TRBD1 (6 bases). V dropped 5 bases and J dropped 7 bases, with 14 bases sitting between them. The CDR3 is 14 amino acids. Germline-derived CDR1 and CDR2 are SEHNR and FQNEAQ (reference sequence). The CDR3 DNA reads TGTGCCAGCAGCCAGGGGACGGGGTCTGAAAAACTGTTTTTT. Amino acids: CASSQGTGSEKLFF.

The chain carries TRBV11-2 and TRBJ2-1; possibly TRBD2 for D (6 bases). The CDR3 sequence is 16 residues long. Trimming cost V 1 base and J 3 bases, with 13 bases left between them. CDR1 is SGHAT and CDR2 is FQNNGV in the germline V gene. CDR3 loop: CASSLVGDSGYNEQFF. In DNA form, the CDR3 reads TGTGCCAGCAGCTTAGTTGGGGATAGCGGCTACAATGAGCAGTTCTTC.

The chain recombines TRBV11-3 with TRBJ2-7; 10 positions match TRBD1. V shed 0 bases and J 4 bases; nucleotides not matched to a gene: 6. CDR1 is SGHNT, CDR2 YENEEA, per germline. There are 16 residues in the CDR3. The CDR3 sequence: CASSLEMGQGNYEQYF. CDR3 nucleotide sequence: TGTGCCAGCAGCTTAGAAATGGGACAGGGGAATTACGAGCAGTACTTC.

The chain links TRBV29-1 to TRBJ2-7; D gene ambiguous. The germline V gene has CDR1 SQVTM and CDR2 ANQGSEA. Trimming stripped 4 bases from V and 6 bases from J, with 16 bases between. The CDR3 spans 13 residues. In nucleotides, the CDR3 is TGCAGCGTTGTCGCGCAGGTCCTCGGCGAGCAGTACTTC. As protein: CSVVAQVLGEQYF.

This clone was seen once. The gene calls are TRBV30 and TRBJ2-6; D is undetermined. Trimming shortened V by 3 bases and J by 0 bases, and 9 bases separated the two germline ends. From germline, CDR1 is GTSNPN and CDR2 SVGIG (reference sequence). This CDR3 comprises 15 residues. The CDR3 DNA sequence: TGTGCCTGGAGGCCTACCCCCTCTGGGGCCAACGTCCTGACTTTC. Protein: CAWRPTPSGANVLTF. The entire variable domain, with the rest obtained from reference TRBV30 and TRBJ2-6, is as follows: SQTIHQWPATLVQPVGSPLSLECTVEGTSNPNLYWYRQAAGRGLQLLFYSVGIGQISSEVPQNLSASRPQDRQFILSSKKLLLSDSGFYLCAWRPTPSGANVLTFGAGSRLTVL.

This clone was detected only once. The chain uses TRBV30 and TRBJ2-2; no clear D. The germline V gene has CDR1 GTSNPN and CDR2 SVGIG (reference sequence). V shed 4 bases and J shed 1 base, with 4 bases lying between them. The CDR3 extends over 12 amino acids. As DNA, the CDR3 is TGTGCCTGGACAGTGAACACCGGGGAGCTGTTTTTT. Translation: CAWTVNTGELFF. The whole variable domain, remainder taken from reference TRBV30 and TRBJ2-2, is SQTIHQWPATLVQPVGSPLSLECTVEGTSNPNLYWYRQAAGRGLQLLFYSVGIGQISSEVPQNLSASRPQDRQFILSSKKLLLSDSGFYLCAWTVNTGELFFGEGSRLTVL.

V is TRBV4-2 and J is TRBJ2-7; 8 nucleotides match TRBD2. V trimming: 0 bases; J trimming: 1 base; junction bases outside the gene matches: 5. The germline CDR1 and CDR2 sequences are LGHNA and YNFKEQ. This CDR3 is 16 amino acids long. CDR3 nucleotide sequence: TGTGCCAGCAGCCAAGATCGAGCGGGGGTTTCCTACGAGCAGTACTTC. Its translation is CASSQDRAGVSYEQYF.

This sequence joins TRBV27 and TRBJ2-1; D is perhaps TRBD2 (5 bases). Trimming cost V 3 bases and J 5 bases, with 8 bases left between them. Germline CDR1 MNHEY, CDR2 SMNVEV (reference sequence). The CDR3 is 13 amino acids. CDR3 DNA: TGTGCCAGCAGTTTTCAGCGGAACAATGAGCAGTTCTTC. Encoded protein: CASSFQRNNEQFF.

The chain uses TRBV4-1 and TRBJ1-3; unclear D gene. Germline V gene sequence: CDR1 MGHRA, CDR2 YSYEKL. Trimming took 0 bases from V and 0 from J, leaving 9 bases between them. The CDR3 is made up of 16 amino acids. The CDR3 nucleotides read TGCGCCAGCAGCCAAGATGGCGCCCGCTCTGGAAACACCATATATTTT. This codes for CASSQDGARSGNTIYF.

The V and J genes are TRBV7-2 and TRBJ2-3; 9 nucleotides align to TRBD1. This CDR3 region has 16 residues. Trimming took 5 bases from V and 5 from J; bases not matched to a gene: 11. CDR1 and CDR2 from the germline V gene are SGHTA and FQGNSA. DNA of the CDR3: TGTGCCAGCAGCCTCCCGGGACAGGGAGTTCGAGATACGCAGTATTTT. Protein sequence: CASSLPGQGVRDTQYF.

The gene calls are TRBV5-1 and TRBJ1-6; D unclear. The CDR3 covers 12 residues. V lost 7 bases to trimming and J lost 7 bases, with 9 bases between them. Germline V lookup: CDR1 SGHRS, CDR2 YFSETQ. The CDR3 sequence is CASGNYNSPLHF. The CDR3 DNA reads TGCGCCAGCGGTAACTACAATTCACCCCTCCACTTT.

The rearrangement uses TRBV29-1 and TRBJ2-7; the D call may be TRBD1 or TRBD2 (6 bases each). The V end lost 4 bases, the J end lost 6 bases, and 16 bases lay between the germline ends. This CDR3 comprises 13 residues. The V gene's germline CDR1 is SQVTM and CDR2 ANQGSEA. This chain's CDR3 is CSVVGGLGSEQYF. CDR3 DNA: TGCAGCGTTGTTGGGGGGCTCGGGAGCGAGCAGTACTTC.

CDR3: CASSFGLLAGLNNQPQHF. The CDR3 region has the DNA TGTGCCAGCAGCTTTGGTCTGCTCGCAGGCTTGAACAATCAGCCCCAGCATTTT. The chain links TRBV7-2 to TRBJ1-5; D not certain. Trimming pared 3 bases from V and 3 bases from J, leaving 21 bases between. CDR3 length: 18 amino acids. Looked up from germline, CDR1 is SGHTA and CDR2 is FQGNSA.

V and J are TRBV5-4 and TRBJ1-3; weak D call: TRBD1 (5 bases). This CDR3 contains 15 residues. The germline V gene has CDR1 SGHNT and CDR2 YYREEE (reference sequence). The germline V and J ends were trimmed by 0 bases and 2 bases, with 9 bases remaining between them. CDR3 DNA: TGTGCCAGCAGCTTGGCGGGGGGGGCTGGAAACACCATATATTTT. It is translated as CASSLAGGAGNTIYF.

The gene calls are TRBV2 and TRBJ2-7, with TRBD1 as a possible D gene (5 bases). Germline V gene data show CDR1 as SNHLY and CDR2 as FYNNEI. The CDR3 runs to 12 residues. V gave up 6 bases and J gave up 2 bases, with 8 bases separating them. This CDR3 reads CASRQEAYEQYF. The CDR3 DNA sequence: TGTGCCAGCAGACAGGAAGCCTACGAGCAGTACTTC. The whole variable domain, remainder taken from reference TRBV2 and TRBJ2-7, is EPEVTQTPSHQVTQMGQEVILRCVPISNHLYFYWYRQILGQKVEFLVSFYNNEISEKSEIFDDQFSVERPDGSNFTLKIRSTKLEDSAMYFCASRQEAYEQYFGPGTRLTVT.

The CDR3 region has the DNA TGTGCCAGCAGCTTAATCCGGACAGGGGGTTACTCTGGAAACACCATATATTTT. It specifies CASSLIRTGGYSGNTIYF. V and J are TRBV7-8 and TRBJ1-3; 10 bases are shared with TRBD1. V shed 2 bases and J 0 bases; nucleotides not matched to a gene: 7. There are 18 residues in the CDR3. Germline values: CDR1 SGHVS, CDR2 FQNEAQ.

The J gene is TRBJ2-2, the V gene TRBV7-3, with 8 bases that match TRBD2. Per germline, CDR1 SGHTA and CDR2 FQGTGA. With 1 base clipped from V and 1 base from J, the junction kept 11 bases outside the gene matches. The CDR3 length is 19 residues. CDR3 sequence: CASSLRGPAGALNTGELFF. In nucleotides, the CDR3 is TGTGCCAGCAGCTTAAGGGGCCCAGCGGGGGCCCTGAACACCGGGGAGCTGTTTTTT.

The chain combines TRBV19 with TRBJ2-7, with D unclear. Germline CDR1 is LNHDA and CDR2 is SQIVND (reference sequence). The CDR3 extends over 12 amino acids. V lost 11 bases to trimming and J lost 2 bases, with 13 bases between them. CDR3 protein: CARNPQAYEQYF. The CDR3 DNA reads TGTGCCCGAAACCCCCAGGCCTACGAGCAGTACTTC.

The rearrangement joins TRBV12-3 or TRBV12-4 to TRBJ1-1; possibly TRBD1 for D (6 bases). The CDR3 length is 13 residues. The germline V and J ends were trimmed by 3 bases and 5 bases, with 10 bases remaining between them. This CDR3 is CASSLGGATEAFF. The CDR3 coding sequence is TGTGCCAGCAGTTTGGGGGGCGCGACTGAAGCTTTCTTT.

The V and J genes are TRBV5-4 and TRBJ1-2; 11 nucleotides align to TRBD1. The germline V gene encodes CDR1 SGHNT and CDR2 YYREEE (reference sequence). The CDR3 totals 15 residues. The trim removed 4 bases at V and 4 bases at J, leaving 6 bases unmatched. DNA for the CDR3: TGTGCCAGCAGCCTCGGACAGGGGGCGTCCTATGGCTACACCTTC. Protein product: CASSLGQGASYGYTF.

The chain is built from TRBV6-1 and TRBJ2-7; possible D gene TRBD1, 5 bases. CDR3 size: 13 residues. V gave up 1 base and J gave up 3 bases, with 7 bases separating them. The germline CDR1 and CDR2 sequences are MNHNS and SASEGT. The CDR3 protein is CASSEERGYEQYF. CDR3 nucleotides: TGTGCCAGCAGTGAAGAAAGGGGCTACGAGCAGTACTTC.

This clone has a single count. The chain joins TRBV2 to TRBJ2-7; perhaps TRBD2 as D (6 bases). CDR1 is SNHLY and CDR2 is FYNNEI in the germline V gene. CDR3 size: 13 residues. Between the trimmed V and J ends, which lost 11 bases and 1 base, there was a span of 15 bases. The CDR3, as DNA: TGTGCCGGACGGGACGGGAGTTCCTACGAGCAGTACTTC. This codes for CAGRDGSSYEQYF.

The CDR3 spells CASSAGGRELITEAFF. In nucleotides, the CDR3 is TGTGCCAGCAGCGCCGGGGGGAGGGAGCTGATCACTGAAGCTTTCTTT. The V call is TRBV27, the J call TRBJ1-1; TRBD1 might be the D (5 bases). The V gene's germline CDR1 is MNHEY and CDR2 SMNVEV (reference sequence). CDR3 length: 16 residues. V was trimmed by 6 bases and J by 4 bases, leaving 21 bases between them.

The CDR3 bases are TGTGCCAGCAGCGTACTAGCGGTACCCTACAATGAGCAGTTCTTC. Protein sequence: CASSVLAVPYNEQFF. V usage is TRBV3-1 (or the pseudogene TRBV3-2) and J usage is TRBJ2-1; 8 bases match TRBD2. Trimming took 5 bases from V and 2 from J; bases not matched to a gene: 5. The length of the CDR3 is 15 residues. Germline lookup yields CDR1 LGHDT and CDR2 YNNKEL (reference sequence).

V usage is TRBV4-3 and J usage is TRBJ2-7; 7 bases fit TRBD1. Germline values: CDR1 LGHNA, CDR2 YSLEER. CDR3 length: 14 residues. Trimming cost V 0 bases and J 5 bases; bases outside gene matches: 4. The CDR3 loop is CASSQEQGRNEQYF. The DNA of the CDR3 is TGCGCCAGCAGCCAAGAACAGGGGAGAAACGAGCAGTACTTC.

Note on this clone: Other DNA sequences in this sample translate to the same CDR3. V and J are TRBV11-2 and TRBJ2-7; TRBD2 might be the D (5 bases). The germline CDR1 and CDR2 sequences are SGHAT and FQNNGV. This CDR3 has 15 residues. Trimming cost V 1 base and J 2 bases, with 12 bases left between them. CDR3 nucleotides: TGTGCCAGCAGCTTAGGTCTAGCTGAGACCTACGAGCAGTACTTC. Protein product: CASSLGLAETYEQYF.

This chain uses TRBV27 with TRBJ2-1; D remains unclear. V dropped 6 bases and J dropped 6 bases, with 9 bases sitting between them. There are 12 residues in the CDR3. The germline V gene encodes CDR1 MNHEY and CDR2 SMNVEV (reference sequence). The CDR3, as DNA: TGTGCCAGCAGGCCCCGCTCCAATGAGCAGTTCTTC. Translating gives CASRPRSNEQFF.

V usage is TRBV7-8 and J usage is TRBJ1-4; TRBD1 aligns across 7 bases. Trimming at V came to 5 bases and at J to 5 bases, leaving 11 bases not matched to a gene. The CDR3 has 16 amino acids. Germline V gene lookup returns CDR1 SGHVS and CDR2 FQNEAQ. Written as DNA, the CDR3 is TGTGCCAGCAGCGTGGGACAGAATAATGAAAATGAAAAACTGTTTTTT. Translating gives CASSVGQNNENEKLFF.

V is TRBV28 and J is TRBJ2-6; D not resolved. The CDR3 has 14 residues. Germline-derived CDR1 and CDR2 are MDHEN and SYDVKM. Trimming stripped 5 bases from V and 7 bases from J, with 12 bases between. The CDR3 DNA sequence: TGTGCCAGCAGTCCAAGGGAACTTGCCAACGTCCTGACTTTC. Its protein is CASSPRELANVLTF. Complete variable domain (other parts from reference TRBV28 and TRBJ2-6): DVKVTQSSRYLVKRTGEKVFLECVQDMDHENMFWYRQDPGLGLRLIYFSYDVKMKEKGDIPEGYSVSREKKERFSLILESASTNQTSMYLCASSPRELANVLTFGAGSRLTVL.